These 22 T cell receptor beta chains were all obtained from the same sample, sequenced in a study of T cell responses to AZD1222 COVID-19 vaccine. Sequenced by immunoSEQ multiplex PCR; TCRdb stores in-frame clones only, minus some. This table holds about 190,000 clones, 87% found once. This material consisted of peripheral blood, taken on day 0 of MenACWY control vaccination. Receptors originate from an adult in good health.

This clone was seen only once. This rearrangement joins TRBV19 to TRBJ1-1; D not certain. CDR3 size: 13 residues. Germline CDR1 reads LNHDA; CDR2 reads SQIVND (reference sequence). The V and J ends lost 4 bases and 1 base respectively, with 7 bases between them. CDR3 coding DNA: TGTGCCAGTAGTACGTCAAAGAACACTGAAGCTTTCTTT. Protein sequence: CASSTSKNTEAFF.

The J gene is TRBJ2-1, the V gene TRBV28; 10 bases line up with TRBD2. Germline V CDR1 and CDR2: MDHEN, SYDVKM. The CDR3 extends over 15 amino acids. Trimming at V came to 3 bases and at J to 4 bases, leaving 3 bases not matched to a gene. In nucleotides, the CDR3 is TGTGCCAGCAGTTTGAGGACTAGCGGTTACAATGAGCAGTTCTTC. Its translation is CASSLRTSGYNEQFF.

The chain combines TRBV6-6 with TRBJ2-2; the D gene is possibly TRBD1 (5 bases). Trimming took off 4 bases at V and 6 bases at J, with 15 bases between the two ends. From germline, CDR1 is MNHNY and CDR2 SVGAGI (reference sequence). The CDR3 length is 15 residues. The CDR3 DNA reads as TGTGCCAGCAGTTGGGCAGGGTTAGGCGCCGGGGAGCTGTTTTTT. Protein product: CASSWAGLGAGELFF.

This sequence joins TRBV28 and TRBJ2-1; 9 positions match TRBD2. Trimming took 5 bases from V and 10 from J; bases not matched to a gene: 9. This CDR3 is 14 amino acids long. Per the germline V gene, CDR1 is MDHEN and CDR2 is SYDVKM. The CDR3: CASSLGGAGGEQFF. As DNA, the CDR3 is TGTGCCAGCAGTCTAGGGGGAGCGGGGGGCGAGCAGTTCTTC.

The rearrangement joins TRBV4-2 to TRBJ2-3, with 9 bases fitting TRBD2. The trim removed 4 bases at V and 4 bases at J, leaving 15 bases unmatched. The CDR3 sequence is 18 residues long. Germline V gene lookup returns CDR1 LGHNA and CDR2 YNFKEQ. The CDR3 region has the DNA TGTGCCAGCAGCCGTCGGGCTAGCGGGGCAGGAACGCCAGATACGCAGTATTTT. Its protein product is CASSRRASGAGTPDTQYF.

The chain carries TRBV28 and TRBJ1-2; 9 bases line up with TRBD1. This CDR3 contains 14 residues. Looked up from germline, CDR1 is MDHEN and CDR2 is SYDVKM. V shed 3 bases, J shed 4 bases, and the junction held 3 bases outside the gene matches. CDR3 coding DNA: TGTGCCAGCAGTTTCCCGGGACAGGGCTATGGCTACACCTTC. It yields the protein CASSFPGQGYGYTF.

The CDR3 DNA sequence: TGTGCCAGCAGCGACGGAGGCGTCAGCTCTGGAAACACCATATATTTT. Its protein product is CASSDGGVSSGNTIYF. The chain has TRBV5-4 and TRBJ1-3; D not resolved. Germline values: CDR1 SGHNT, CDR2 YYREEE (reference sequence). The CDR3 is made up of 16 amino acids. The germline V and J ends were trimmed by 4 bases and 0 bases, with 14 bases remaining between them.

As regards this clone: Other nucleotide sequences from this sample produce the same CDR3. The chain is built from TRBV5-1 and TRBJ1-3; TRBD1 might be the D (6 bases). The CDR3 is 14 residues long. Germline CDR1 SGHRS, CDR2 YFSETQ. With 4 bases removed from V and 0 bases from J, the gap between germline ends came to 8 bases. CDR3: CASSLDSSGNTIYF. DNA of the CDR3: TGCGCCAGCAGCCTGGACAGCTCTGGAAACACCATATATTTT.

V and J are TRBV6-2 or TRBV6-3 and TRBJ1-1; D is undetermined. The V end was cut by 1 base, the J end by 2 bases, with 14 bases between. Germline V gives CDR1 MNHEY, CDR2 SVGEGT. The CDR3 totals 16 residues. CDR3 protein: CASSYLVVEGNTEAFF. Written as DNA, the CDR3 is TGTGCCAGCAGTTACTTGGTGGTTGAGGGCAACACTGAAGCTTTCTTT.

This chain joins TRBV5-4 and TRBJ1-2; D gene ambiguous. Deletions cut 1 base from V and 3 bases from J, with 7 bases between. Germline-derived CDR1 and CDR2 are SGHNT and YYREEE (reference sequence). The length of the CDR3 is 13 residues. The CDR3 spells CASSLYQDYGYTF. The CDR3 DNA sequence: TGTGCCAGCAGCTTGTACCAAGACTATGGCTACACCTTC.

The V and J genes are TRBV15 and TRBJ2-7; the match to TRBD2 covers 8 bases. V lost 0 bases, J lost 4 bases, and 8 bases stayed unmatched. Germline lookup yields CDR1 LNHNV and CDR2 YYDKDF (reference sequence). The CDR3 has 16 amino acids. CDR3: CATSRDTGTGGYEQYF. The CDR3 DNA reads TGTGCCACCAGCAGAGACACCGGGACGGGAGGGTACGAGCAGTACTTC. Together with reference TRBV15 and TRBJ2-7, the CDR3 gives the full variable domain: DAMVIQNPRYQVTQFGKPVTLSCSQTLNHNVMYWYQQKSSQAPKLLFHYYDKDFNNEADTPDNFQSRRPNTSFCFLDIRSPGLGDTAMYLCATSRDTGTGGYEQYFGPGTRLTVT.

The chain combines TRBV24-1 with TRBJ1-2; a possible D gene is TRBD1 (5 bases). From germline, CDR1 is KGHDR and CDR2 SFDVKD. Deletions cut 3 bases from V and 3 bases from J, with 10 bases between. The CDR3 totals 14 residues. The chain's CDR3 is CATSDGPGDYGYTF. In DNA, the CDR3 is TGTGCCACCAGTGATGGGCCGGGGGACTATGGCTACACCTTC.

The chain carries TRBV9 and TRBJ1-3; 7 nucleotides align to TRBD1. The ends lost 0 bases at V and 8 bases at J; junction bases unmatched: 5. The CDR3 extends over 14 amino acids. Germline V gene sequence: CDR1 SGDLS, CDR2 YYNGEE. The CDR3 sequence: CASSVVDRADTIYF. Here the CDR3 DNA reads TGTGCCAGCAGCGTAGTCGACAGGGCGGACACCATATATTTT.

The rearrangement links TRBV28 to TRBJ1-1, with 7 bases that match TRBD1. Per germline, CDR1 MDHEN and CDR2 SYDVKM. This CDR3 contains 13 residues. Trimming at V came to 7 bases and at J to 0 bases, leaving 2 bases not matched to a gene. Written as DNA, the CDR3 is TGTGCCAGCAAGACAGGGATGAACACTGAAGCTTTCTTT. Protein product: CASKTGMNTEAFF.

The V and J genes are TRBV7-2 and TRBJ1-5; D possibly corresponds to TRBD1 (5 bases). The CDR3 spans 15 residues. The germline gives CDR1 SGHTA, CDR2 FQGNSA. Trimming cost V 1 base and J 5 bases, with 12 bases left between them. CDR3 loop: CASSLEGGGYQPQHF. CDR3 DNA sequence: TGTGCCAGCAGCTTAGAGGGCGGGGGGTATCAGCCCCAGCATTTT.

DNA for the CDR3: TGTGCCAGCAGCCAAGAACGCCTAACCCGAGAGACCCAGTACTTC. It encodes CASSQERLTRETQYF. The chain recombines TRBV3-1 (or the pseudogene TRBV3-2) with TRBJ2-5; D unclear. Germline V gene sequence: CDR1 LGHDT, CDR2 YNNKEL (reference sequence). The CDR3 extends over 15 amino acids. Between the trimmed V and J ends, which lost 0 bases and 4 bases, there was a span of 12 bases.

V gene TRBV11-2 combines with J gene TRBJ2-1; TRBD2 aligns across 8 bases. The CDR3 contains 17 residues. From germline, CDR1 is SGHAT and CDR2 FQNNGV. The junction had 12 bases not matched to a gene; V was cut back by 3 bases and J by 5 bases. CDR3 residues: CASSFRVGRATDNEQFF. CDR3 DNA sequence: TGTGCCAGCAGCTTCAGGGTCGGGAGGGCCACCGACAATGAGCAGTTCTTC.

V usage is TRBV11-2 and J usage is TRBJ2-2, with D possibly being TRBD1 (6 bases). The CDR3 totals 16 residues. V was clipped by 4 bases and J by 0 bases, with 12 bases between them. From germline, CDR1 is SGHAT and CDR2 FQNNGV. The CDR3 region has the DNA TGTGCCAGCAGCTCCAACAGGGTCCCGAACACCGGGGAGCTGTTTTTT. This sequence encodes CASSSNRVPNTGELFF.

The chain employs TRBV19 and TRBJ2-4; D is ambiguous. The CDR3 covers 15 residues. CDR1 is LNHDA, CDR2 SQIVND, per germline (reference sequence). The germline V and J ends were trimmed by 5 bases and 0 bases, with 11 bases remaining between them. The CDR3 loop reads CASSPGPLAKNIQYF. DNA of the CDR3: TGTGCCAGTAGTCCCGGACCGCTAGCCAAAAACATTCAGTACTTC.

This sequence joins TRBV13 and TRBJ2-1; 11 positions match TRBD2. This CDR3 is 15 amino acids long. Germline V gene sequence: CDR1 PRHDT, CDR2 FYEKMQ (reference sequence). The junction had 8 bases not matched to a gene; V was cut back by 5 bases and J by 8 bases. The CDR3 nucleotides read TGTGCCAGCAGCCTTAGCGGGGGGGGCCAGGATGAGCAGTTCTTC. Translating it yields CASSLSGGGQDEQFF.

This clone appeared once. The V gene is TRBV12-3 or TRBV12-4, the J gene TRBJ2-1; D perhaps matches TRBD2 (5 bases). Deletions cut 7 bases from V and 4 bases from J, with 8 bases between. The CDR3 totals 12 residues. CDR3 nucleotide sequence: TGTGCCAGCAATGACTATTACAATGAGCAGTTCTTC. This sequence encodes CASNDYYNEQFF.

V is TRBV4-3 and J is TRBJ1-1; no clear D. Trimming took off 0 bases at V and 5 bases at J, with 13 bases between the two ends. This CDR3 is built from 15 residues. CDR1 LGHNA and CDR2 YSLEER come from the germline V gene. The CDR3 nucleotides are TGCGCCAGCAGCCAAGATTTGTCCGGCCCAACTGAAGCTTTCTTT. This codes for CASSQDLSGPTEAFF.